Listed here are 8 T cell receptor beta chains from one sample, sequenced in a study of cytomegalovirus exposure and HLA in healthy donors. PCR was performed using 60 Vbeta and 13 Jbeta primers. Data came from immunoSEQ multiplex PCR; TCRdb stores just in-frame clones and leaves some out. The profile shows some 150,000 clones, around four fifths of them singletons. Sequencing input: PBMCs. The receptors were sampled from a man aged 35 to 55 in good health and CMV-seronegative.

The chain couples TRBV7-6 to TRBJ1-2; D is perhaps TRBD1 (6 bases). This CDR3 spans 13 amino acids. Between the trimmed V and J ends, which lost 1 base and 8 bases, there was a span of 11 bases. The germline CDR1 and CDR2 sequences are SGHVS and FNYEAQ. The CDR3 sequence: CASSLDGGQGYTF. The CDR3 DNA is TGTGCCAGCAGCTTAGACGGGGGGCAGGGCTACACCTTC.

The V and J genes are TRBV7-8 and TRBJ1-6; 7 positions agree with TRBD1. CDR3 size: 16 residues. The germline V gene encodes CDR1 SGHVS and CDR2 FQNEAQ. V dropped 5 bases and J dropped 9; count of bases not matched to a gene: 13. This CDR3 is CASSTSDRVGISPLHF. CDR3 sequence (DNA): TGTGCCAGCAGCACCTCCGACAGGGTTGGCATTTCACCCCTCCACTTT.

CDR3 nucleotides: TGTGCCAGCAGCCAATCGGGACAGGGGTTGCTTGGCTACACCTTC. Its protein is CASSQSGQGLLGYTF. J is TRBJ1-2 and V is TRBV14, with 10 bases fitting TRBD1. Germline CDR1 is SGHDN and CDR2 is FVKESK. Unmatched junction bases numbered 7, after V lost 2 bases and J lost 7 bases. The length of the CDR3 is 15 residues.

V and J are TRBV6-4 and TRBJ1-5, with TRBD1 as a possible D gene (5 bases). The germline V and J ends were trimmed by 5 bases and 1 base, with 6 bases remaining between them. This CDR3 region has 13 residues. The V gene's germline CDR1 is MRHNA and CDR2 SNTAGT. The CDR3 coding sequence is TGTGCCAGCAGTCAGGGAAGCAATCAGCCCCAGCATTTT. Protein product: CASSQGSNQPQHF.

The chain employs TRBV27 and TRBJ2-3; D is unclear. CDR3 length equals 13 residues. Trimming removed 6 bases from V and 3 bases from J, with 10 bases in between. Germline CDR1 reads MNHEY; CDR2 reads SMNVEV (reference sequence). This chain's CDR3 is CASRRDRTDTQYF. The DNA of the CDR3 is TGTGCCAGCAGACGCGATCGGACAGATACGCAGTATTTT.

A remark on this clone: Other DNA sequences within the sample encode an identical CDR3. The V gene is TRBV27, the J gene TRBJ1-2; 7 nucleotides align to TRBD1. With 3 bases clipped from V and 8 bases from J, the junction kept 15 bases outside the gene matches. Germline loops: CDR1 MNHEY, CDR2 SMNVEV (reference sequence). CDR3 size: 16 residues. In DNA form, the CDR3 reads TGTGCCAGCAGTTTTTCCCAAGGCGGCAGGGGGTCCGGCTACACCTTC. Translation: CASSFSQGGRGSGYTF.

The V and J genes are TRBV5-4 and TRBJ1-1; tentatively, D is TRBD1 (6 bases). V lost 7 bases, J lost 4 bases, and 17 bases lay in between. This CDR3 comprises 14 residues. CDR1 and CDR2 from the germline V gene are SGHNT and YYREEE (reference sequence). The CDR3 coding sequence is TGTGCCAGCGGGATTGGACAGACCTTCACTGAAGCTTTCTTT. Its translation is CASGIGQTFTEAFF.

The chain recombines TRBV9 with TRBJ1-1; 7 bases map to TRBD1. The CDR3 consists of 20 residues. Germline-derived CDR1 and CDR2 are SGDLS and YYNGEE. V shed 1 base, J shed 2 bases, and the junction held 20 bases outside the gene matches. CDR3 nucleotides: TGTGCCAGCAGCGTACCTGAGCAACTCATCCAGGGGGGCACTAACACTGAAGCTTTCTTT. Translated, it gives CASSVPEQLIQGGTNTEAFF.